This TCR beta chain was identified during a study of identical twins. TCRdb re-analysed the 5' RACE reads in MiXCR, keeping a single row per CDR3 protein. The data hold around 490,000 distinct CDR3 sequences, with around 15% observed a single time. Healthy Caucasian donors formed the entire cohort. In germline, CDR1 is LGHDT, CDR2 YNNKEL (reference sequence). The CDR3 runs to 14 residues. The V segment lost 5 bases and the J segment 7 bases; nucleotides outside the gene matches: 8. These same data were also listed under a study on yellow fever vaccine responses in identical twins.

The receptor comes from a woman aged 18-29 years in good health. The V call is TRBV3-1, the J call TRBJ2-5; 9 bases are shared with TRBD1. The sequenced sample consisted of CD4+ T cells sorted from blood. CDR3 DNA: TGTGCCAGCAGCGAACCGGACAGGGGAGTGACCCAGTACTTC. Translation: CASSEPDRGVTQYF.